This record covers a single TCR beta chain. Its specificity is unknown. Each cell subset's genomic DNA was divided evenly among several immunoSEQ plates. The assay was immunoSEQ multiplex PCR, and TCRdb's table has in-frame clones only and misses some. Of about 2.4 million clones in the sample, over 85% were seen once. The length of the CDR3 is 15 residues. Unmatched junction bases numbered 2, after V lost 1 base and J lost 2 bases. The germline V gene encodes CDR1 SEHNR and CDR2 FQNEAQ (reference sequence). These data originate in a study of shared clonotypes between healthy human individuals. Overall study results and limits: Relative to memory subsets, naive subsets generally showed larger estimated richness. Although depth was large, rarefaction showed that sequencing of the sorted subsets was incomplete. The study drew on few donors, limiting represented genetic and exposure-history diversity.

J is TRBJ2-3 and V is TRBV7-9; 8 bases match TRBD1. The receptor's source is a man between 18 and 29 years old in good health. Some clones in this sample may be carry-over from other donors' samples. Sequenced material: naive CD4+ T cells from PBMCs. Subset here: CD45RA+ positively selected. The CDR3 reads CASSLGTGFTDTQYF. The DNA for the CDR3 is TGTGCCAGCAGCTTAGGGACAGGGTTCACAGATACGCAGTATTTT. The full variable domain, in which reference TRBV7-9 and TRBJ2-3 provide the parts outside the CDR3, is DTGVSQNPRHKITKRGQNVTFRCDPISEHNRLYWYRQTLGQGPEFLTYFQNEAQLEKSRLLSDRFSAERPKGSFSTLEIQRTEQGDSAMYLCASSLGTGFTDTQYFGPGTRLTVL.